This T cell receptor beta chain was recorded in a study of blood T cell repertoires in COVID-19. Whole-study context: Sites across the United States, Italy and Spain contributed samples from acute and convalescent COVID-19. PBMCs, B-cell-depleted T cells, or T cells were the source of the cDNA or gDNA that made up the material.

Libraries were prepared by immunoSEQ multiplex PCR; TCRdb keeps only in-frame clonotypes and omits some of them. The sample holds fewer than 250,000 clones, about 88% seen once. The CDR3 extends over 20 amino acids. Germline loops: CDR1 LNHNV, CDR2 YYDKDF (reference sequence). The junction had 18 bases not matched to a gene; V was cut back by 4 bases and J by 0 bases. This clone was seen a few times. Sequenced input: peripheral blood. This rearrangement joins TRBV15 to TRBJ1-5; 7 bases line up with TRBD1. The TCR was taken from a man in his 60s with acute or convalescent COVID-19. CDR3 nucleotide sequence: TGTGCCACCAGCATTCCGGGACAGCTCGGCCCCCCTTATAGCAATCAGCCCCAGCATTTT. It is translated as CATSIPGQLGPPYSNQPQHF.